This T cell receptor (beta chain) stems from a study of PD-1 blockade in classical Hodgkin lymphoma. Broader study findings: Healthy donors reportedly exceeded newly diagnosed patients in baseline TCR diversity. Diversity similar to that of newly diagnosed patients was seen at baseline in complete responders.

Autologous stem cell transplantation was followed by relapse in every patient, and brentuximab vedotin exposure varied. When best responses were assessed, they were complete response, partial response or progressive disease. Concerning this clone itself: The antigen is undetermined.

Generated by immunoSEQ multiplex PCR, the TCRdb table keeps only in-frame clones and is missing some. The sample has nearly 55,000 clones, about 84% seen once. The receptor was derived from a human donor with classical Hodgkin lymphoma. The sequencing used peripheral blood mononuclear cells (PBMCs), collected at baseline.

The CDR3 bases are TGTGCCAGCTCACCAGGACATGCGAACTCTGGAAACACCATATATTTT. Its translation: CASSPGHANSGNTIYF. The chain employs TRBV18 and TRBJ1-3; a possible D gene is TRBD1 (5 bases). Germline V lookup: CDR1 KGHSH, CDR2 LQKENI. Trimming cost V 2 bases and J 0 bases, with 11 bases left between them. This CDR3 spans 16 amino acids. The full variable domain, in which reference TRBV18 and TRBJ1-3 provide the parts outside the CDR3, is NAGVMQNPRHLVRRRGQEARLRCSPMKGHSHVYWYRQLPEEGLKFMVYLQKENIIDESGMPKERFSAEFPKEGPSILRIQQVVRGDSAAYFCASSPGHANSGNTIYFGEGSWLTVV.